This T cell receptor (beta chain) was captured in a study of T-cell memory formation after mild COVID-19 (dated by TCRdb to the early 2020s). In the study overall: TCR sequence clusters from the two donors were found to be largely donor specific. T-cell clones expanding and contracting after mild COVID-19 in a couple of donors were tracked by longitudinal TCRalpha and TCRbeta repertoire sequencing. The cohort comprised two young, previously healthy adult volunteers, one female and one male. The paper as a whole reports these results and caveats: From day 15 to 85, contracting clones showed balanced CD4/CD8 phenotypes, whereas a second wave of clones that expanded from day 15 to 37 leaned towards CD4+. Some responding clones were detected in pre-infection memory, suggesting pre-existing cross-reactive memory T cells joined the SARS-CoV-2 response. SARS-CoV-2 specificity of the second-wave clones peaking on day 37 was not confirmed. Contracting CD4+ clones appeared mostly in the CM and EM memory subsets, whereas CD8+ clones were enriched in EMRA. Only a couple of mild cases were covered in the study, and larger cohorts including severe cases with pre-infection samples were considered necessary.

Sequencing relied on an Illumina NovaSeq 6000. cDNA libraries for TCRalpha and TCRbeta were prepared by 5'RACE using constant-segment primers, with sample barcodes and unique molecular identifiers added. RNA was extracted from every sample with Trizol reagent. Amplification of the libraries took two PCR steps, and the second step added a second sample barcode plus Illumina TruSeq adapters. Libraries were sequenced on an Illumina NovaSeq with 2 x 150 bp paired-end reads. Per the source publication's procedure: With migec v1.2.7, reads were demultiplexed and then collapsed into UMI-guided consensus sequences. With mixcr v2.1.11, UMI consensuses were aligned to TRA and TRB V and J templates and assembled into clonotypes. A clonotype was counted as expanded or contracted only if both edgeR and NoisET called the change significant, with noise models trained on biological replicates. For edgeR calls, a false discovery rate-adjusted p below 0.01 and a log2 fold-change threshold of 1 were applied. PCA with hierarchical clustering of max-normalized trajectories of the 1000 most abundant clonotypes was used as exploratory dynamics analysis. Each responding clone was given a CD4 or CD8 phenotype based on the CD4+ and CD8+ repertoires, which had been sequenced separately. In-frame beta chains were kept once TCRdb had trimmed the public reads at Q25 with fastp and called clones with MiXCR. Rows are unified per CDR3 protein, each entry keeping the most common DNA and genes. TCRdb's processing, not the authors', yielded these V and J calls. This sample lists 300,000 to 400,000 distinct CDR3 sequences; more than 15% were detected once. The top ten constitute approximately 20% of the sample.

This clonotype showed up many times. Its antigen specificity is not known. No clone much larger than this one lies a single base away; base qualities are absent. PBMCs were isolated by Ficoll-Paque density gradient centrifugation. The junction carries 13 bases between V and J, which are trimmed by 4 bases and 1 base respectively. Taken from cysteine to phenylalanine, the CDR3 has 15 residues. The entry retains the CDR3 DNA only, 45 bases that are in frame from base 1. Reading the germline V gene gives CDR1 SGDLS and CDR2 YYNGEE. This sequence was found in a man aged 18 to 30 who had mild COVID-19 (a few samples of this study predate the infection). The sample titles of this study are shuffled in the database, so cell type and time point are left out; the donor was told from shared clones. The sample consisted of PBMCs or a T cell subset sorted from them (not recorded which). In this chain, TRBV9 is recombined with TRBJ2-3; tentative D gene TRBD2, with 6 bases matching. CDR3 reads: CASSMRPSGTDTQYF. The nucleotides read TGTGCCAGCAGCATGCGGCCTAGCGGCACAGATACGCAGTATTTT.